These 18 T cell receptor beta chains came from one sample sequenced in a study of T cells in tuberculosis. TCRdb keeps only in-frame clones here, not all; method: immunoSEQ multiplex PCR. Of about 24,000 clones listed, roughly 96% were seen once; the top ten hold less than 10%. The sequencing input was PBMCs. The origin of the receptors is a donor between 10 and 35 years old with latent tuberculosis or without tuberculosis infection.

The rearrangement joins TRBV19 to TRBJ1-3; D call uncertain. V lost 6 bases to trimming and J lost 0 bases, with 6 bases between them. Germline-derived CDR1 and CDR2 are LNHDA and SQIVND (reference sequence). The CDR3 extends over 13 amino acids. The CDR3 here is CASSRDSGNTIYF. CDR3 DNA: TGTGCCAGTAGCCGGGACTCTGGAAACACCATATATTTT.

This sequence joins TRBV30 and TRBJ1-5; TRBD1 might be the D (6 bases). The CDR3 spans 12 residues. Germline CDR1 and CDR2: GTSNPN and SVGIG (reference sequence). Trimming took off 5 bases at V and 3 bases at J, with 8 bases between the two ends. The DNA of the CDR3 is TGTGCCTGGGACAGGTTCAATCAGCCCCAGCATTTT. Protein sequence: CAWDRFNQPQHF.

The V gene is TRBV25-1, the J gene TRBJ2-7, with a possible D match to TRBD2 (6 bases). Trimming took 3 bases from V and 3 from J, leaving 12 bases between them. Per the germline V gene, CDR1 is MGHDK and CDR2 is SYGVNS. This CDR3 has 14 amino acids. For the CDR3, the DNA is TGTGCCAGCAGTGACCTTAGCGGTCGCTACGAGCAGTACTTC. This gives the protein CASSDLSGRYEQYF.

This chain links TRBV9 with TRBJ2-1, with no clear D. CDR1 and CDR2 (germline): SGDLS, YYNGEE. The CDR3 consists of 13 residues. The ends were cut back, 4 bases at V and 3 bases at J, with 8 bases in the middle. The CDR3, as DNA: TGTGCCAGCAGCCCTGACAACTACAATGAGCAGTTCTTC. Protein: CASSPDNYNEQFF.

V and J are TRBV10-3 and TRBJ2-2, with 8 bases fitting TRBD1. With 0 bases clipped from V and 5 bases from J, the junction kept 8 bases outside the gene matches. Germline CDR1 reads ENHRY; CDR2 reads SYGVKD. This CDR3 region has 17 residues. CDR3 sequence (DNA): TGTGCCATCAGTGAGTCCTCCGGACAGGGATCGACCGGGGAGCTGTTTTTT. Protein product: CAISESSGQGSTGELFF.

The chain recombines TRBV7-3 with TRBJ2-1; 15 bases are a match to TRBD2. After removal of 4 bases from V and 7 bases from J, the junction contained 5 bases not matched to a gene. Germline V gene data show CDR1 as SGHTA and CDR2 as FQGTGA. The CDR3 has 16 amino acids. CDR3 protein: CASSSEGTSGGNEQFF. CDR3 nucleotide sequence: TGTGCCAGCAGCTCCGAGGGGACTAGCGGGGGGAATGAGCAGTTCTTC.

The gene calls are TRBV19 and TRBJ2-7, with 7 bases identical to TRBD1. CDR1 and CDR2 (germline): LNHDA, SQIVND (reference sequence). CDR3 length equals 14 residues. The J segment lost 0 bases and the V segment lost 8 bases, leaving 7 bases of the junction unmatched. The DNA for the CDR3 is TGTGCCAGTTCCACAGGGGCTCTCTCCTACGAGCAGTACTTC. It is translated as CASSTGALSYEQYF.

The chain links TRBV7-9 to TRBJ1-5; weak D call: TRBD1 (5 bases). Trimming took off 4 bases at V and 7 bases at J, with 14 bases between the two ends. This CDR3 region has 14 residues. Germline assignment: CDR1 SEHNR and CDR2 FQNEAQ (reference sequence). The CDR3 here is CASSSGGAGQPQHF. CDR3 in DNA: TGTGCCAGCAGCTCGGGCGGGGCGGGCCAGCCCCAGCATTTT.

The chain joins TRBV9 to TRBJ1-2, with 9 bases lining up with TRBD1. The CDR3 has 15 residues. The germline V gene encodes CDR1 SGDLS and CDR2 YYNGEE. The ends lost 3 bases at V and 6 bases at J; junction bases unmatched: 9. In DNA form, the CDR3 reads TGTGCCAGCAGCGCGGAGGGACAGGGCGAGGATGGCTACACCTTC. It codes for CASSAEGQGEDGYTF.

The rearrangement links TRBV6-5 to TRBJ2-1; 10 bases are shared with TRBD2. The CDR3 is 15 residues long. Germline assignment: CDR1 MNHEY and CDR2 SVGAGI. V was pared by 6 bases and J by 8 bases, with 10 bases of the junction left unmatched. CDR3 in amino acids: CASRQRGGMVDEQFF. The DNA for the CDR3 is TGTGCCAGCAGGCAGCGGGGGGGTATGGTGGATGAGCAGTTCTTC.

This rearrangement joins TRBV9 to TRBJ1-5; D is perhaps TRBD1 (5 bases). The CDR3 contains 15 residues. Trimming cost V 0 bases and J 1 base, with 8 bases left between them. Germline CDR1 SGDLS, CDR2 YYNGEE. The CDR3 nucleotides are TGTGCCAGCAGCGTAGGGCGGGGGAGCAATCAGCCCCAGCATTTT. It encodes CASSVGRGSNQPQHF.

The sample holds one count of this clone. The CDR3 region is CASSRNRPGNGNTIYF. The CDR3 DNA sequence: TGTGCCAGCTCACGAAATAGACCAGGGAACGGAAACACCATATATTTT. This chain uses TRBV18 with TRBJ1-3; perhaps TRBD1 as D (5 bases). Per the germline V gene, CDR1 is KGHSH and CDR2 is LQKENI. CDR3 length: 16 residues. The V end was cut by 4 bases, the J end by 4 bases, with 17 bases between.

The V and J genes are TRBV30 and TRBJ1-1, with 8 nucleotides matching TRBD1. The CDR3 extends over 13 amino acids. V gave up 2 bases and J gave up 5 bases; unmatched junction bases: 4. Germline V lookup: CDR1 GTSNPN, CDR2 SVGIG (reference sequence). CDR3 loop: CAWSPRQGTEAFF. The CDR3 coding sequence is TGTGCCTGGAGTCCTCGACAGGGGACTGAAGCTTTCTTT.

This chain links TRBV11-2 with TRBJ2-1; 8 bases are shared with TRBD2. From germline, CDR1 is SGHAT and CDR2 FQNNGV. This CDR3 is 16 amino acids long. Unmatched junction bases numbered 14, after V lost 1 base and J lost 12 bases. The CDR3 spells CASSLVAAGGVLWQFF. The CDR3 DNA reads as TGTGCCAGCAGCTTAGTGGCGGCGGGGGGCGTTTTGTGGCAGTTCTTC. The complete variable domain, with remaining parts taken from reference TRBV11-2 and TRBJ2-1, reads EAGVAQSPRYKIIEKRQSVAFWCNPISGHATLYWYQQILGQGPKLLIQFQNNGVVDDSQLPKDRFSAERLKGVDSTLKIQPAKLEDSAVYLCASSLVAAGGVLWQFFGPGTRLTVL.

The rearrangement joins TRBV7-6 to TRBJ2-2, with TRBD1 as a possible D gene (5 bases). The CDR3 is 16 residues long. Trimming removed 5 bases from V and 9 bases from J, with 22 bases in between. Per germline, CDR1 SGHVS and CDR2 FNYEAQ. CDR3: CASSPRTSDLKRELFF. As DNA, the CDR3 is TGTGCCAGCAGCCCCCGGACAAGCGATTTAAAAAGGGAGCTGTTTTTT.

The chain employs TRBV5-1 and TRBJ2-5, with 8 bases identical to TRBD1. The trim removed 4 bases at V and 4 bases at J, leaving 6 bases unmatched. The CDR3 loop spans 14 amino acids. The germline CDR1 and CDR2 sequences are SGHRS and YFSETQ. CDR3 DNA: TGCGCCAGCAGCCGGGGACAGGTTGGAGAGACCCAGTACTTC. Amino acids: CASSRGQVGETQYF.

The V call is TRBV5-6, the J call TRBJ2-1; 7 nucleotides match TRBD1. Germline values: CDR1 SGHDT, CDR2 YYEEEE. The CDR3 covers 15 residues. Trimming cost V 0 bases and J 4 bases; bases outside gene matches: 4. The CDR3 DNA follows: TGTGCCAGCAGCTTGGAGGGGGCGTCTTACAATGAGCAGTTCTTC. It codes for CASSLEGASYNEQFF.

The J gene is TRBJ2-7, the V gene TRBV25-1; D is perhaps TRBD2 (6 bases). CDR1 and CDR2 (germline): MGHDK, SYGVNS. The CDR3 spans 15 residues. V shed 4 bases and J shed 0 bases, with 13 bases lying between them. CDR3 amino acids: CASSAPGGSSYEQYF. As DNA, the CDR3 is TGTGCCAGCAGTGCCCCCGGGGGTAGCTCCTACGAGCAGTACTTC.